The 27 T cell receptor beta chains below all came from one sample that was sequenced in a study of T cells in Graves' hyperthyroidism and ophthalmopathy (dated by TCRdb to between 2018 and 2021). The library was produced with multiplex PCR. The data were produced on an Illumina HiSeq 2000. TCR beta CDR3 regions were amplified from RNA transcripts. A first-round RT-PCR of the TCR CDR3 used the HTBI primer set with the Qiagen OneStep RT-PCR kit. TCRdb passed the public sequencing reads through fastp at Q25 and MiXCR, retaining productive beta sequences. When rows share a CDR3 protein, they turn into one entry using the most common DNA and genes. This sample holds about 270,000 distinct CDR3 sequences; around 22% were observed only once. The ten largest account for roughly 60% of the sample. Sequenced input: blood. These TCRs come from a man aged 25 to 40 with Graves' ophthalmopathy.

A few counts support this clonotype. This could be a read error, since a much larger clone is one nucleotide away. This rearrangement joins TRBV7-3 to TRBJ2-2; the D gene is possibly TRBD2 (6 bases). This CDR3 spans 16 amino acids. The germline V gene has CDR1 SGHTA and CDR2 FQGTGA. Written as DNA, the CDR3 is TGTGCCAGCAGCTTAGGCGGCAACGCGAACACCGGGGGGCTGTTTTTT. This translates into CASSLGGNANTGGLFF.

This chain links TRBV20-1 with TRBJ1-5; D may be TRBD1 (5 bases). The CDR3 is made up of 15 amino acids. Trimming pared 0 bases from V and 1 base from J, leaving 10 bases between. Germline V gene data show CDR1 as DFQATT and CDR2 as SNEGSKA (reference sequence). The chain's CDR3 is CSARDQRGSNQPQHF. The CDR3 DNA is TGCAGTGCTAGAGATCAACGGGGGAGCAATCAGCCCCAGCATTTT.

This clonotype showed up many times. Here the CDR3 reads CASSTGENSPLHF. DNA for the CDR3: TGTGCCAGCTCTACAGGGGAGAATTCACCCCTCCACTTT. This sequence joins TRBV6-1 and TRBJ1-6; 7 bases match TRBD1. The CDR3 runs to 13 residues. The germline CDR1 and CDR2 sequences are MNHNS and SASEGT. V gave up 8 bases and J gave up 7 bases; unmatched junction bases: 5.

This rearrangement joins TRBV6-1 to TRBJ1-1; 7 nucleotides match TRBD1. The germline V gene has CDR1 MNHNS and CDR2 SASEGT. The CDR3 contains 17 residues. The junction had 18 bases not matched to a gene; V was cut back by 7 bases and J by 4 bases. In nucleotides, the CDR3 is TGTGCCAGCAAGGGGGACAGATGGTCTTTATTGAGCACTGAAGCTTTCTTT. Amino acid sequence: CASKGDRWSLLSTEAFF.

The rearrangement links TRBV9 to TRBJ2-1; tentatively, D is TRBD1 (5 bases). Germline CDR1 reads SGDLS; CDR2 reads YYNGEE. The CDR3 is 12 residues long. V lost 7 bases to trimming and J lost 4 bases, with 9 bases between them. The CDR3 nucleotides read TGTGCCAGCGGGGCGAGGTACAATGAGCAGTTCTTC. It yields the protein CASGARYNEQFF.

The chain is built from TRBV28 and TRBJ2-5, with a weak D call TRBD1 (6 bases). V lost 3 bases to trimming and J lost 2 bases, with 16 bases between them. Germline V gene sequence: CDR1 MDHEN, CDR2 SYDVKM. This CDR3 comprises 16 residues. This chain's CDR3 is CASSFPRTDSQETQYF. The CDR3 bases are TGTGCCAGCAGTTTCCCCAGGACAGATTCTCAAGAGACCCAGTACTTC. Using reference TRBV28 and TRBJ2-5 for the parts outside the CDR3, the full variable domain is DVKVTQSSRYLVKRTGEKVFLECVQDMDHENMFWYRQDPGLGLRLIYFSYDVKMKEKGDIPEGYSVSREKKERFSLILESASTNQTSMYLCASSFPRTDSQETQYFGPGTRLLVL.

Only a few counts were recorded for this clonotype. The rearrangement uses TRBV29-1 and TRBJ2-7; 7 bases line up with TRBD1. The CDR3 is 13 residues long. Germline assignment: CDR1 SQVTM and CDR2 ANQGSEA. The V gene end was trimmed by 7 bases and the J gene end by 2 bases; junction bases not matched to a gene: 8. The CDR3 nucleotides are TGCAGCGCCTGGGGGCAGGGGGCCTACGAGCAGTACTTC. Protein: CSAWGQGAYEQYF.

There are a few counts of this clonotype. CDR3: CSARDPFDTQYF. CDR3 bases: TGCAGTGCTAGAGACCCATTTGATACGCAGTATTTT. The V and J genes are TRBV20-1 and TRBJ2-3; no firm D call. Germline CDR1 and CDR2: DFQATT and SNEGSKA (reference sequence). The V end was cut by 0 bases, the J end by 6 bases, with 7 bases between. This CDR3 contains 12 residues.

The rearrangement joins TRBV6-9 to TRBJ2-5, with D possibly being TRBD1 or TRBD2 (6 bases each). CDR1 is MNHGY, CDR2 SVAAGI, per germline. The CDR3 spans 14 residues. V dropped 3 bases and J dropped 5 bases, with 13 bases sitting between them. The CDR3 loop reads CASSYVGGQETQYF. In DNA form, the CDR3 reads TGTGCCAGCAGTTACGTGGGGGGCCAGGAGACCCAGTACTTC.

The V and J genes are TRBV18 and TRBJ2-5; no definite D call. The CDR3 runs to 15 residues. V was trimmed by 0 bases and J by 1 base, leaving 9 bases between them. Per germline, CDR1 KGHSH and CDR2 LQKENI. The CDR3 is CASSPPGRVQETQYF. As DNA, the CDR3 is TGTGCCAGCTCACCACCGGGTCGCGTCCAAGAGACCCAGTACTTC.

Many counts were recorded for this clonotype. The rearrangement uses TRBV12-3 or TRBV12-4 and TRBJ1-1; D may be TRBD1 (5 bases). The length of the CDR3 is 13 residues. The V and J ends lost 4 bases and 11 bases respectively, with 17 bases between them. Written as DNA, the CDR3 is TGTGCCAGCAGTTCTCGACTGGGGGGTGGTGCTTTCTTT. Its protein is CASSSRLGGGAFF.

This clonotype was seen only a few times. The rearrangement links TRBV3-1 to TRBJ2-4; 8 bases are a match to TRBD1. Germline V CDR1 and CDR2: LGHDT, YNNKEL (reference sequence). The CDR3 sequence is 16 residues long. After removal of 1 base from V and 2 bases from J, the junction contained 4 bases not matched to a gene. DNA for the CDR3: TGTGCCAGCAGCCAAGGGACAGGGTTACCCAAAAACATTCAGTACTTC. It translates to CASSQGTGLPKNIQYF.

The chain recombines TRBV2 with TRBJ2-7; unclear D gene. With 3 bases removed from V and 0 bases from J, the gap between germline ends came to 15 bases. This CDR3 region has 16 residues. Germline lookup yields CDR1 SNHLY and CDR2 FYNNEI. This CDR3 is CASSDQKRMSSYEQYF. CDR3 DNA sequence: TGTGCCAGCAGTGACCAAAAACGGATGAGCTCCTACGAGCAGTACTTC.

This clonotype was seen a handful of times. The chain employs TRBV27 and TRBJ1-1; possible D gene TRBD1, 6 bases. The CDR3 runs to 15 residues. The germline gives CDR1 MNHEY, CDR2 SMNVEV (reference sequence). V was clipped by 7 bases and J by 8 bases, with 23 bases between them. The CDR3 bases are TGTGCCAGCACCCTGGATAACCCCGGGACATCCGAAGCTTTCTTT. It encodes CASTLDNPGTSEAFF.

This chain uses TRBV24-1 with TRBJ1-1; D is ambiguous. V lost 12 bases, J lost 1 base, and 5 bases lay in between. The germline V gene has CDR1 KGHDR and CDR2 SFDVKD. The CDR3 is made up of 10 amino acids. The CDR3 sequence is CAVKNTEAFF. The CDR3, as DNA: TGTGCCGTCAAGAACACTGAAGCTTTCTTT.

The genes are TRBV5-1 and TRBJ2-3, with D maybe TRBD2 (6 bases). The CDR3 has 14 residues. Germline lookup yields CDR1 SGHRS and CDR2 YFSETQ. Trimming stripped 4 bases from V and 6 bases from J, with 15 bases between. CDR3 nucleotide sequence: TGCGCCAGCAGCCCCGGGGGTAATAGGGATACGCAGTATTTT. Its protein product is CASSPGGNRDTQYF.

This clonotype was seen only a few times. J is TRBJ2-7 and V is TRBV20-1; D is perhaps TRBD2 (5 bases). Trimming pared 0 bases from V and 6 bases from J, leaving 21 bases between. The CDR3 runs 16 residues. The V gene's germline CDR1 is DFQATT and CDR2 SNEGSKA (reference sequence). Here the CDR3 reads CSARDPRGGRPIEQYF. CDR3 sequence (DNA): TGCAGTGCTAGAGACCCCCGAGGAGGAAGGCCCATCGAGCAGTACTTC.

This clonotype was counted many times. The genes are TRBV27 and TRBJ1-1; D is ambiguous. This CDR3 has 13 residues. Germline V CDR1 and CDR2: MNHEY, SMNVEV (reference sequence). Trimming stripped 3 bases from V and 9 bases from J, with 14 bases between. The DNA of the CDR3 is TGTGCCAGCAGTTTTTCTTCCGATCGAAAAGCTTTCTTT. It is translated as CASSFSSDRKAFF.

CDR3 sequence (DNA): TGCGCCAGCAGCCACACATGGGGGGCAGGGGGAGGTGAGCAGTTCTTC. Translation gives CASSHTWGAGGGEQFF. V usage is TRBV4-1 and J usage is TRBJ2-1, with D possibly being TRBD1 (7 bases). The CDR3 is made up of 16 amino acids. The germline gives CDR1 MGHRA, CDR2 YSYEKL. V shed 3 bases and J shed 9 bases, with 21 bases lying between them.

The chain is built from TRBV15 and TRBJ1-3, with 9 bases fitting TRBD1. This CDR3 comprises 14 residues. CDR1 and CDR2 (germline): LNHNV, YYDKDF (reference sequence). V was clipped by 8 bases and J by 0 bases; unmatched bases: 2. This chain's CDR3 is CATGTGSSGNTIYF. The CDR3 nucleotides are TGTGCCACCGGGACAGGGAGCTCTGGAAACACCATATATTTT.

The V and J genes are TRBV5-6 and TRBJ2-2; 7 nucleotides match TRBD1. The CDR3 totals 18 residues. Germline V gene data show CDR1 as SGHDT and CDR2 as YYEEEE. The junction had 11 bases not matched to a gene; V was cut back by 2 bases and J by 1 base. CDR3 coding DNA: TGTGCCAGCAGCTTTAGGGGCCTGGGACAGCTGAACACCGGGGAGCTGTTTTTT. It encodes CASSFRGLGQLNTGELFF.

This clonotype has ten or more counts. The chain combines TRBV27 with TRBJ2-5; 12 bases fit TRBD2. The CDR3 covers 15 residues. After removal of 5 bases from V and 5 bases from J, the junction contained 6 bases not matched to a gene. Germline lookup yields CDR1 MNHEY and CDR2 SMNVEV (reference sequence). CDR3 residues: CASSPGTSGPETQYF. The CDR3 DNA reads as TGTGCCAGCAGTCCAGGGACTAGCGGGCCGGAGACCCAGTACTTC.

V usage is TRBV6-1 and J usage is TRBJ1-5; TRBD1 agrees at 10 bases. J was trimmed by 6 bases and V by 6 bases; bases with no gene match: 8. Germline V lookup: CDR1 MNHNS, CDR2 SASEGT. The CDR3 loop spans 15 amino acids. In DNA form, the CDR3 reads TGTGCCAGCAGCAGACAGGGGGCGCAGGGTCAGCCCCAGCATTTT. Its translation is CASSRQGAQGQPQHF.

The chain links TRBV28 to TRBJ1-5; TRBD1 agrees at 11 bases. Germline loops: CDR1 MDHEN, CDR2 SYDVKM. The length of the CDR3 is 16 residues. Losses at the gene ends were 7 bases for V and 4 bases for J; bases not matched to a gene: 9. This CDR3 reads CASTPGTGGRNQPQHF. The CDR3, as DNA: TGTGCCAGCACCCCGGGGACAGGGGGGAGGAATCAGCCCCAGCATTTT.

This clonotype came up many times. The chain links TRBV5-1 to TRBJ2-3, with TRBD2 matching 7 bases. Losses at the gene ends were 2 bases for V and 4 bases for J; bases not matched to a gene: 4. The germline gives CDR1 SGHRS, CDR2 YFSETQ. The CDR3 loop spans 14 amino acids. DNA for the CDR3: TGCGCCAGCAGCTTCGAGGGAGGGCCAGATACGCAGTATTTT. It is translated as CASSFEGGPDTQYF.

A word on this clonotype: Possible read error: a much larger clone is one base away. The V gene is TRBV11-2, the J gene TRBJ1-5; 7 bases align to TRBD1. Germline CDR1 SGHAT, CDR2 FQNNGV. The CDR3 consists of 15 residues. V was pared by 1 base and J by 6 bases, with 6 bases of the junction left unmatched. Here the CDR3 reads CASSLGTGDRQPQHF. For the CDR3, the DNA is TGTGCCAGCAGCTTAGGAACAGGGGACCGTCAGCCCCAGCATTTT.

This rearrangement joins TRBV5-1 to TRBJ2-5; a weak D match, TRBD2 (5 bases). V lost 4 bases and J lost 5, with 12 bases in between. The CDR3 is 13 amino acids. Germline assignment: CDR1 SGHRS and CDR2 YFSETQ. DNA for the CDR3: TGCGCCAGCAGCCGTGACACGGGGGAGACCCAGTACTTC. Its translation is CASSRDTGETQYF.